One and the same sample provided the 4 T cell receptor beta chains below, sequenced in a study of blood T cell repertoires in COVID-19. The assay was immunoSEQ multiplex PCR, and TCRdb's table has in-frame clones only and misses some. This table holds roughly 75,000 clones, approximately 86% found once. Sequencing was performed on peripheral blood. All receptors derive from an elderly man with COVID-19, enrolled during active disease.

This sequence joins TRBV5-4 and TRBJ1-2; TRBD1 might be the D (5 bases). The CDR3 is made up of 12 amino acids. The germline V gene has CDR1 SGHNT and CDR2 YYREEE (reference sequence). V was clipped by 4 bases and J by 10 bases, with 14 bases between them. CDR3 bases: TGTGCCAGCAGCCGGATGGAGACAGACTACACCTTC. The encoded protein is CASSRMETDYTF.

About this clone itself: At one end the junction does not follow the germline gene, possibly because of a read error. The chain uses TRBV28 and TRBJ2-3; 8 nucleotides align to TRBD2. CDR1 and CDR2 from the germline V gene are MDHEN and SYDVKM. This CDR3 region has 14 residues. The CDR3 reads CASSSGGQTDTQYF. The CDR3 nucleotides read TGTGCCAGCAGTTCGGGGGGGCAAACAGATACGCAGTATTTC.

J is TRBJ1-1 and V is TRBV24-1; 8 bases match TRBD1. J gave up 5 bases and V 4 bases, and 8 bases lay outside the gene matches. The germline V gene has CDR1 KGHDR and CDR2 SFDVKD. The CDR3 totals 15 residues. CDR3 in amino acids: CATSDSTRGRTEAFF. CDR3 DNA sequence: TGTGCCACCAGTGACTCAACCAGGGGGCGAACTGAAGCTTTCTTT.

This rearrangement joins TRBV18 to TRBJ1-1; 9 bases line up with TRBD1. The CDR3 extends over 15 amino acids. Germline loops: CDR1 KGHSH, CDR2 LQKENI. V shed 3 bases, J shed 5 bases, and the junction held 7 bases outside the gene matches. This CDR3 is CASSPGQGKNTEAFF. CDR3 nucleotides: TGTGCCAGCTCACCGGGACAGGGAAAGAATACTGAAGCTTTCTTT.